This T cell receptor (beta chain) was identified in a study of blood T cell repertoires in COVID-19. Trimming pared 8 bases from V and 6 bases from J, leaving 10 bases between. There are 12 residues in the CDR3. The germline CDR1 and CDR2 sequences are LNHDA and SQIVND (reference sequence). This clone was recorded only once. The method was immunoSEQ multiplex PCR; TCRdb's version includes in-frame clones alone and lacks a portion of them. The top ten hold roughly 1.4% of the sample, which has around 61,000 clones, around nine tenths seen once. Sequenced input: peripheral blood. This chain uses TRBV19 with TRBJ2-2, with D perhaps TRBD2 (6 bases). This clonotype was obtained from a man between 60 and 75 years old with acute or convalescent COVID-19. DNA of the CDR3: TGTGCCAGTCAAGCGGGCCCCGGGGAGCTGTTTTTT. Its protein product is CASQAGPGELFF.